The source of this T cell receptor beta chain is a study of cytomegalovirus exposure and HLA in healthy donors. To note about this clone: The antigen is unknown.

The germline CDR1 and CDR2 sequences are SGHVS and FNYEAQ. V was shortened by 4 bases and J by 1 base, with 13 bases between the two germline ends. This CDR3 is built from 15 residues. Both 60 Vbeta primers and 13 Jbeta primers went into the PCR. Some clones are missing from TCRdb's copy, which holds only in-frame ones; the method was immunoSEQ multiplex PCR. The table shows some 140,000 clones, with roughly 8.8% occurring only once. Overall study results and limits: Available immune exposure information covered CMV serostatus only.

The receptor comes from a middle-aged woman in good health and CMV-seropositive. V and J are TRBV7-6 and TRBJ1-1; a possible D gene is TRBD1 (6 bases). Sequencing input: PBMCs. The CDR3 DNA is TGTGCCAGCAGCTCTCGGCGAGGGGGGAACACTGAAGCTTTCTTT. Protein product: CASSSRRGGNTEAFF.